A single sample is the source of the 27 T cell receptor beta chains below, sequenced in a study of blood T cells in healthy people across ages. Using a J-beta primer mix together with a sample-barcoded 5' primer, a second PCR was run for roughly 7 to 11 cycles. TCRdb processed the 5' RACE reads anew with MiXCR; each CDR3 protein has one entry. The profile covers about 770,000 distinct CDR3 sequences, with 44% appearing a single time and around 21% taken by the ten largest. Sequencing was carried out using blood. Receptors originate from a man in his 60s in good health.

This clonotype was observed once. J is TRBJ2-7 and V is TRBV29-1, with TRBD2 identical over 9 bases. CDR1 is SQVTM, CDR2 ANQGSEA, per germline. The CDR3 length is 13 residues. J lost 5 bases, V lost 3 bases, and 5 bases had no gene match. CDR3 bases: TGCAGCGTTGAGCTGTCTAGCGGGAACGAGCAGTACTTC. It yields the protein CSVELSSGNEQYF.

In its sample, this clonotype was seen a few times. This sequence joins TRBV6-1 and TRBJ1-2; D perhaps matches TRBD1 (6 bases). The CDR3 covers 14 residues. V lost 3 bases, J lost 4 bases, and 12 bases lay in between. The V gene's germline CDR1 is MNHNS and CDR2 SASEGT. In DNA form, the CDR3 reads TGTGCCAGCAGTGACAGGGGAACGGGCTATGGCTACACCTTC. It encodes CASSDRGTGYGYTF.

The sample holds a few counts of this clonotype. The CDR3 here is CALGTYNEQFF. CDR3 sequence (DNA): TGTGCCCTGGGAACTTACAATGAGCAGTTCTTC. V is TRBV7-8 and J is TRBJ2-1; D gene ambiguous. The CDR3 loop spans 11 amino acids. CDR1 is SGHVS, CDR2 FQNEAQ, per germline. V lost 11 bases and J lost 4, with 9 bases in between. Complete variable domain (other parts from reference TRBV7-8 and TRBJ2-1): GAGVSQSPRYKVAKRGQDVALRCDPISGHVSLFWYQQALGQGPEFLTYFQNEAQLDKSGLPSDRFFAERPEGSVSTLKIQRTQQEDSAVYLCALGTYNEQFFGPGTRLTVL.

In this sample, this clonotype turned up many times. One end of the junction is discordant with germline, which a read error may explain. J is TRBJ2-1 and V is TRBV5-1, with 9 nucleotides matching TRBD1. This CDR3 has 14 amino acids. Per germline, CDR1 SGHRS and CDR2 YFSETQ. The CDR3 nucleotides read TGTGCCAGCTCAGGACAGGGGAGCTACAATGAGCAGTTCTTC. It codes for CASSGQGSYNEQFF.

This clonotype appeared many times. The chain carries TRBV2 and TRBJ1-2; no clear D gene. CDR1 is SNHLY and CDR2 is FYNNEI in the germline V gene. The CDR3 length is 12 residues. The ends were cut back, 5 bases at V and 4 bases at J, with 8 bases in the middle. CDR3 residues: CASSPELYGYTF. DNA of the CDR3: TGTGCCAGCAGTCCTGAACTCTATGGCTACACCTTC.

On this clonotype itself: One junction end disagrees with the germline gene, perhaps due to a read error. CDR3 nucleotides: TGTGCCAACAGCCAAGAAAGGGGGGGCGAAGGTACGCAGTATTTT. Translation gives CANSQERGGEGTQYF. The chain has TRBV14 and TRBJ2-3; a weak D match, TRBD2 (7 bases). Germline V lookup: CDR1 SGHDN, CDR2 FVKESK. This CDR3 is built from 15 residues. The full variable domain, with the rest looked up from reference TRBV14 and TRBJ2-3, is EAGVTQFPSHSVIEKGQTVTLRCDPISGHDNLYWYRRVMGKEIKFLLHFVKESKQDESGMPNNRFLAERTGGTYSTLKVQPAELEDSGVYFCANSQERGGEGTQYFGPGTRLTVL.

V and J are TRBV10-3 and TRBJ1-1; possible D gene TRBD1, 6 bases. The germline CDR1 and CDR2 sequences are ENHRY and SYGVKD. CDR3 size: 14 residues. The ends were cut back, 3 bases at V and 4 bases at J, with 12 bases in the middle. The CDR3, as DNA: TGTGCCATCAGTGACGACGAGACAGGCACTGAAGCTTTCTTT. It encodes CAISDDETGTEAFF.

This clonotype was detected a few times. The chain uses TRBV29-1 and TRBJ2-1, with D uncertain. The V gene's germline CDR1 is SQVTM and CDR2 ANQGSEA. The germline V and J ends were trimmed by 5 bases and 6 bases, with 5 bases remaining between them. The CDR3 runs 10 residues. In DNA form, the CDR3 reads TGCAGCGTTCGGGCCAATGAGCAGTTCTTC. Its protein product is CSVRANEQFF.

The table lists this clonotype with many counts. This sequence joins TRBV29-1 and TRBJ2-5; maybe TRBD1 (6 bases). The CDR3 is made up of 13 amino acids. V lost 7 bases and J 3 bases, leaving 15 bases between the germline ends. Germline-derived CDR1 and CDR2 are SQVTM and ANQGSEA. The CDR3 is CSALGRGEETQYF. For the CDR3, the DNA is TGCAGCGCCCTTGGCAGGGGCGAAGAGACCCAGTACTTC.

A few counts support this clonotype. This chain connects TRBV29-1 to TRBJ2-7; D tentatively reads TRBD1 or TRBD2 (6 bases each). Per germline, CDR1 SQVTM and CDR2 ANQGSEA. This CDR3 spans 15 amino acids. The V gene lost 3 bases and the J gene lost 2 bases, with 17 bases spanning the gap. The CDR3: CSVDRVGGQTYEQYF. CDR3 DNA: TGCAGCGTTGATAGGGTGGGGGGCCAAACCTACGAGCAGTACTTC.

The rearrangement joins TRBV7-9 to TRBJ2-1, with TRBD2 matching over 9 bases. CDR1 is SEHNR and CDR2 is FQNEAQ in the germline V gene (reference sequence). The CDR3 consists of 15 residues. V gave up 5 bases and J gave up 5 bases; unmatched junction bases: 7. DNA for the CDR3: TGTGCCAGCAGCCTCCGGATAGCGGGGGACAATGAGCAGTTCTTC. It translates to CASSLRIAGDNEQFF.

The rearrangement uses TRBV24-1 and TRBJ2-5, with TRBD1 matching 10 bases. Trimming cost V 2 bases and J 3 bases; bases outside gene matches: 8. CDR3 length: 17 residues. The V gene's germline CDR1 is KGHDR and CDR2 SFDVKD. Here the CDR3 reads CATSDSPGQGSEETQYF. CDR3 nucleotides: TGTGCCACCAGTGATTCCCCGGGACAGGGGTCCGAAGAGACCCAGTACTTC.

The chain recombines TRBV5-1 with TRBJ1-2; the D is unclear. This CDR3 is 15 amino acids long. The germline V gene has CDR1 SGHRS and CDR2 YFSETQ. V was shortened by 4 bases and J by 3 bases, with 16 bases between the two germline ends. The CDR3 sequence: CASSPLAIRDYGYTF. The CDR3 region has the DNA TGCGCCAGCAGCCCGTTGGCCATAAGAGACTATGGCTACACCTTC. The whole variable domain, filled in from reference TRBV5-1 and TRBJ1-2, reads KAGVTQTPRYLIKTRGQQVTLSCSPISGHRSVSWYQQTPGQGLQFLFEYFSETQRNKGNFPGRFSGRQFSNSRSEMNVSTLELGDSALYLCASSPLAIRDYGYTFGSGTRLTVV.

The chain has TRBV14 and TRBJ2-1, with D perhaps matching TRBD1 or TRBD2 (5 bases each). Gene TRBJ2-7 matches the end of the DNA better, so the J call may be wrong. CDR1 and CDR2 (germline): SGHDN, FVKESK. The CDR3 is 15 residues long. CDR3: CASSQGPGSYNEQYF. The DNA of the CDR3 is TGTGCCAGCAGCCAGGGACCGGGATCTTACAATGAGCAGTACTTC.

This clonotype appeared a few times. The chain is built from TRBV7-9 and TRBJ1-2, with D perhaps matching TRBD1 (6 bases). V was shortened by 5 bases and J by 7 bases, with 17 bases between the two germline ends. Germline CDR1 is SEHNR and CDR2 is FQNEAQ (reference sequence). CDR3 length: 14 amino acids. CDR3 coding DNA: TGTGCCAGCAGCCCGGTGGGGGCAGGGTTTGGCTACACCTTC. This encodes CASSPVGAGFGYTF.

The V call is TRBV6-2 or TRBV6-3, the J call TRBJ2-4; 8 bases fit TRBD2. In germline, CDR1 is MNHEY, CDR2 SVGEGT. The V segment lost 4 bases and the J segment 2 bases; nucleotides outside the gene matches: 13. CDR3 size: 18 residues. DNA of the CDR3: TGTGCCAGCAGTTCGACATTAGCGGGGAAAGCCTCCAAAAACATTCAGTACTTC. Protein product: CASSSTLAGKASKNIQYF.

This chain links TRBV6-2 or TRBV6-3 with TRBJ2-7; the D is unclear. Deletions cut 2 bases from V and 0 bases from J, with 8 bases between. Per the germline V gene, CDR1 is MNHEY and CDR2 is SVGEGT. The CDR3 extends over 14 amino acids. CDR3 DNA: TGTGCCAGCAGTTACGGGCGGTTCTCCTACGAGCAGTACTTC. This sequence encodes CASSYGRFSYEQYF.

The chain uses TRBV6-5 and TRBJ1-2; no definite D call. This CDR3 is 15 amino acids long. Germline assignment: CDR1 MNHEY and CDR2 SVGAGI. The ends were cut back, 7 bases at V and 0 bases at J, with 15 bases in the middle. Written as DNA, the CDR3 is TGTGCCAGCAATTCACTCGGGCCTCCTAACTATGGCTACACCTTC. It yields the protein CASNSLGPPNYGYTF.

V gene TRBV12-3 or TRBV12-4 combines with J gene TRBJ1-5; D might be TRBD1 (5 bases). The CDR3 length is 14 residues. Trimming took 5 bases from V and 4 from J, leaving 12 bases between them. The CDR3 nucleotides are TGTGCCAGCAGTGCCGGGGGAGAAAATCAGCCCCAGCATTTT. Encoded protein: CASSAGGENQPQHF.

The chain combines TRBV29-1 with TRBJ1-5, with a weak D call TRBD1 (5 bases). Germline V gives CDR1 SQVTM, CDR2 ANQGSEA. This CDR3 has 12 amino acids. V was cut by 4 bases and J by 9 bases, with 13 bases left in between. Here the CDR3 reads CSVGGGEGPQHF. For the CDR3, the DNA is TGCAGCGTTGGGGGCGGAGAAGGGCCCCAGCATTTT.

The chain carries TRBV2 and TRBJ1-4; D is undetermined. The CDR3 runs 13 residues. The V gene lost 7 bases and the J gene lost 8 bases, with 14 bases spanning the gap. In germline, CDR1 is SNHLY, CDR2 FYNNEI. Here the CDR3 reads CASNNSPAEKLFF. The CDR3 region has the DNA TGTGCCAGCAATAACAGTCCGGCAGAAAAACTGTTTTTT.

At least ten counts were recorded for this clonotype. V usage is TRBV3-1 and J usage is TRBJ2-7, with 10 nucleotides matching TRBD1. CDR3 length equals 14 residues. CDR1 and CDR2 (germline): LGHDT, YNNKEL (reference sequence). J lost 5 bases, V lost 1 base, and 2 bases had no gene match. CDR3 sequence reads: CASSQVGQGNEQYF. The CDR3 DNA reads as TGTGCCAGCAGCCAAGTGGGACAGGGGAACGAGCAGTACTTC.

Regarding this clonotype: A much larger clone lies a single base off, so this may be a read error. This chain uses TRBV12-3 or TRBV12-4 with TRBJ1-2; D unclear. V lost 6 bases to trimming and J lost 4 bases, with 12 bases between them. The CDR3 covers 13 residues. As DNA, the CDR3 is TGTGCCAGCAGCCCCTTGAGCTCCTATGGCTACACCTTC. This gives the protein CASSPLSSYGYTF.

This clonotype was picked up a small number of times. The genes are TRBV20-1 and TRBJ2-4; no firm D call. The DNA end is a closer match to TRBJ2-7, so the J assignment may be wrong. The V gene's germline CDR1 is DFQATT and CDR2 SNEGSKA (reference sequence). The CDR3 is made up of 9 amino acids. The CDR3 nucleotides are TGCAGTGCCCTCTCCGAGCAGTACTTC. Translated, it gives CSALSEQYF.

This clonotype was detected only a few times. A read error may produce the germline difference seen at one junction end. This chain uses TRBV5-1 with TRBJ2-7; D possibly corresponds to TRBD1 (5 bases). The CDR3 is made up of 14 amino acids. Per the germline V gene, CDR1 is SGHRS and CDR2 is YFSETQ. In DNA, the CDR3 is TGTGCCAGCAGTTTAAGGCAGGGCACCTACGAGCAGTACTTC. It translates to CASSLRQGTYEQYF.

The gene calls are TRBV7-9 and TRBJ2-3, with unresolved D. The V end lost 1 base, the J end lost 2 bases, and 10 bases lay between the germline ends. The CDR3 contains 15 residues. From germline, CDR1 is SEHNR and CDR2 FQNEAQ (reference sequence). The CDR3 bases are TGTGCCAGCAGCTTAGAGGGCCCTACCACAGATACGCAGTATTTT. Translating gives CASSLEGPTTDTQYF.

The chain uses TRBV5-6 and TRBJ2-5; D unclear. Germline V CDR1 and CDR2: SGHDT, YYEEEE. V lost 1 base, J lost 5 bases, and 15 bases lay in between. This CDR3 comprises 15 residues. The CDR3 is CASSLSSAGSETQYF. The CDR3 nucleotides read TGTGCCAGCAGCTTGAGCAGTGCCGGTTCGGAGACCCAGTACTTC.